These 32 T cell receptor beta chains were sequenced from one sample in a study of T cells after yellow fever vaccination. TCRdb re-derived calls from the 5' RACE reads in MiXCR, one entry per CDR3 protein. The sample consists of some 220,000 distinct CDR3 sequences, approximately 3.3% of them appearing once. The source was CD4+ T cells sorted from PBMCs, collected 10 days after the yellow fever booster vaccination. These receptors were taken from a young man who received the YFV17D yellow fever vaccine.

This clonotype was seen ten or more times. The chain employs TRBV14 and TRBJ1-2; D is unclear. Germline-derived CDR1 and CDR2 are SGHDN and FVKESK. The CDR3 has 17 residues. V gave up 4 bases and J gave up 5 bases, with 23 bases separating them. The CDR3 reads CASSLLPAGSTGYGYTF. The CDR3 DNA reads TGTGCCAGCAGCCTCCTCCCCGCGGGCTCCACCGGGTATGGCTACACCTTC.

This clonotype occurred a few times. The rearrangement links TRBV6-5 to TRBJ1-1; TRBD1 might be the D (5 bases). Germline CDR1 reads MNHEY; CDR2 reads SVGAGI. With 0 bases removed from V and 6 bases from J, the gap between germline ends came to 8 bases. The CDR3 spans 13 residues. This chain's CDR3 is CASSYSRGPEAFF. CDR3 bases: TGTGCCAGCAGTTACTCGCGGGGACCTGAAGCTTTCTTT.

This clonotype has ten or more counts. The chain combines TRBV5-1 with TRBJ2-5, with a possible D match to TRBD2 (5 bases). The CDR3 loop spans 11 amino acids. With 4 bases removed from V and 10 bases from J, the gap between germline ends came to 11 bases. Germline V gene sequence: CDR1 SGHRS, CDR2 YFSETQ. This CDR3 is CASSLNRDQYF. In DNA, the CDR3 is TGCGCCAGCAGCCTCAACCGGGACCAGTACTTC.

In its sample, this clonotype was seen a few times. The V gene is TRBV7-9, the J gene TRBJ1-2; D may be TRBD1 (5 bases). CDR1 is SEHNR, CDR2 FQNEAQ, per germline (reference sequence). The length of the CDR3 is 16 residues. The V end was cut by 3 bases, the J end by 4 bases, with 18 bases between. The CDR3 DNA follows: TGTGCCAGCAGCTTCGATGGCGTCAGGGCAATCTATGGCTACACCTTC. Its protein product is CASSFDGVRAIYGYTF.

This clonotype has at least ten counts. The chain employs TRBV12-3 or TRBV12-4 and TRBJ1-5, with 10 bases identical to TRBD1. This CDR3 has 15 amino acids. Losses at the gene ends were 3 bases for V and 3 bases for J; bases not matched to a gene: 2. For the CDR3, the DNA is TGTGCCAGCAGTTTGGGACAGGGGTTCAATCAGCCCCAGCATTTT. It yields the protein CASSLGQGFNQPQHF.

At least ten counts were recorded for this clonotype. The chain joins TRBV12-3 or TRBV12-4 to TRBJ2-7, with a weak D call TRBD2 (6 bases). The CDR3 runs to 14 residues. V dropped 3 bases and J dropped 0 bases, with 9 bases sitting between them. CDR3 in DNA: TGTGCCAGCAGTTTGGAGGGGAGCTCCTACGAGCAGTACTTC. It translates to CASSLEGSSYEQYF.

This clonotype has just a few counts. The chain is built from TRBV28 and TRBJ2-6; tentative D call: TRBD2 (5 bases). The CDR3 extends over 16 amino acids. Germline loops: CDR1 MDHEN, CDR2 SYDVKM. V lost 5 bases to trimming and J lost 4 bases, with 15 bases between them. Written as DNA, the CDR3 is TGTGCCAGCAGTGTTCGCCCGGGGTACGGGGCCAACGTCCTGACTTTC. Residues: CASSVRPGYGANVLTF.

This clonotype was detected only a few times. The chain uses TRBV4-2 and TRBJ1-4; no reliable D call. The CDR3 sequence is 17 residues long. Germline CDR1 is LGHNA and CDR2 is YNFKEQ. V was cut by 0 bases and J by 6 bases, with 17 bases left in between. The CDR3 nucleotides are TGTGCCAGCAGCCAAGATTACCGGACGGCAGAATATGAAAAACTGTTTTTT. Amino acids: CASSQDYRTAEYEKLFF.

The sample holds a few counts of this clonotype. The chain uses TRBV7-3 and TRBJ2-3; 7 nucleotides align to TRBD2. The V gene's germline CDR1 is SGHTA and CDR2 FQGTGA. V shed 2 bases, J shed 5 bases, and the junction held 7 bases outside the gene matches. The CDR3 has 15 amino acids. The CDR3 coding sequence is TGTGCCAGCAGCTTAGGGAGCGGGGTGGTAGATACGCAGTATTTT. It codes for CASSLGSGVVDTQYF.

This clonotype was seen repeatedly, ten times or more. CDR3 loop: CASRDQEGGSPLHF. CDR3 nucleotide sequence: TGTGCCAGCAGAGATCAAGAGGGGGGTTCACCCCTCCACTTT. V gene TRBV12-3 or TRBV12-4 combines with J gene TRBJ1-6, with D perhaps matching TRBD1 (6 bases). This CDR3 comprises 14 residues. Trimming left V 6 bases short and J 9 bases short, with 15 bases between.

The chain employs TRBV20-1 and TRBJ1-1; maybe TRBD1 (6 bases). V lost 5 bases to trimming and J lost 4 bases, with 11 bases between them. Germline assignment: CDR1 DFQATT and CDR2 SNEGSKA (reference sequence). The CDR3 runs to 12 residues. The CDR3 sequence: CSAPQGSTEAFF. DNA of the CDR3: TGCAGTGCTCCGCAGGGGAGCACTGAAGCTTTCTTT.

This clonotype was seen ten or more times. The gene calls are TRBV12-3 or TRBV12-4 and TRBJ1-1, with D uncertain. This CDR3 region has 14 residues. Deletions cut 2 bases from V and 1 base from J, with 8 bases between. CDR3 sequence (DNA): TGTGCCAGCAGTTTATCTCTGAGGAACACTGAAGCTTTCTTT. Translating gives CASSLSLRNTEAFF.

There are many counts of this clonotype. The chain uses TRBV12-3 or TRBV12-4 and TRBJ2-7; possibly TRBD2 for D (6 bases). This CDR3 spans 12 amino acids. V was trimmed by 1 base and J by 6 bases, leaving 7 bases between them. The CDR3 here is CASSLGLVEQYF. The CDR3 DNA is TGTGCCAGCAGTTTAGGACTAGTCGAGCAGTACTTC.

This clonotype was found many times. V gene TRBV5-1 combines with J gene TRBJ2-2; 9 nucleotides agree with TRBD1. CDR3 length: 16 residues. V trimming: 2 bases; J trimming: 1 base; junction bases outside the gene matches: 3. Germline lookup yields CDR1 SGHRS and CDR2 YFSETQ. The CDR3 nucleotides read TGCGCCAGCAGCTTCTTGGGACAGGGGAACACCGGGGAGCTGTTTTTT. Protein: CASSFLGQGNTGELFF.

This clonotype showed up many times. One junction end disagrees with the germline gene, perhaps due to a read error. V gene TRBV28 combines with J gene TRBJ1-1; TRBD1 is a possible D gene (6 bases). This CDR3 comprises 13 residues. Looked up from germline, CDR1 is MDHEN and CDR2 is SYDVKM. The DNA for the CDR3 is TGTGCCAGCCTCGGGGGCATGGATGGGGAAGGTTTCTTT. This encodes CASLGGMDGEGFF.

In this sample, this clonotype turned up many times. CDR3 sequence reads: CASSQQGAGNEQFF. In DNA form, the CDR3 reads TGCGCCAGCAGCCAGCAGGGGGCTGGCAATGAGCAGTTCTTC. This chain uses TRBV4-3 with TRBJ2-1, with 8 bases identical to TRBD1. The CDR3 contains 14 residues. Trimming at V came to 3 bases and at J to 6 bases, leaving 4 bases not matched to a gene. The V gene's germline CDR1 is LGHNA and CDR2 YSLEER.

This clonotype was seen only a few times. The V gene is TRBV5-1, the J gene TRBJ1-3; D gene unclear. The CDR3 length is 13 residues. Per germline, CDR1 SGHRS and CDR2 YFSETQ. The V and J ends lost 3 bases and 10 bases respectively, with 14 bases between them. As DNA, the CDR3 is TGCGCCAGCAGCTATGAAGGTGGAAGAACCATATATTTT. Residues: CASSYEGGRTIYF. Variable domain in full (rest from reference TRBV5-1 and TRBJ1-3): KAGVTQTPRYLIKTRGQQVTLSCSPISGHRSVSWYQQTPGQGLQFLFEYFSETQRNKGNFPGRFSGRQFSNSRSEMNVSTLELGDSALYLCASSYEGGRTIYFGEGSWLTVV.

This clonotype was seen repeatedly, ten times or more. This chain joins TRBV7-2 and TRBJ2-5, with 8 positions matching TRBD1. The V gene end was trimmed by 5 bases and the J gene end by 7 bases; junction bases not matched to a gene: 9. From germline, CDR1 is SGHTA and CDR2 FQGNSA. There are 14 residues in the CDR3. CDR3 bases: TGTGCCAGCAGCCCGGACAGGGACATCGGGACCCAGTACTTC. Translated, it gives CASSPDRDIGTQYF.

The table lists this clonotype with many counts. This sequence joins TRBV6-5 and TRBJ1-4; D call uncertain. This CDR3 has 15 amino acids. Germline CDR1 reads MNHEY; CDR2 reads SVGAGI. Between the trimmed V and J ends, which lost 8 bases and 0 bases, there was a span of 13 bases. CDR3 amino acids: CASQPLGATNEKLFF. In DNA, the CDR3 is TGTGCCAGCCAGCCCCTAGGAGCAACTAATGAAAAACTGTTTTTT.

The chain recombines TRBV29-1 with TRBJ2-5; TRBD2 might be the D (5 bases). V was clipped by 7 bases and J by 1 base, with 7 bases between them. The CDR3 is 11 residues long. The germline V gene encodes CDR1 SQVTM and CDR2 ANQGSEA. The CDR3 region has the DNA TGCAGCGCGGGGATCCAAGAGACCCAGTACTTC. This translates into CSAGIQETQYF.

Here the CDR3 reads CASRLDRNTEAFF. DNA for the CDR3: TGTGCCAGCAGACTGGACAGGAACACTGAAGCTTTCTTT. V gene TRBV5-6 combines with J gene TRBJ1-1, with D possibly TRBD1 on 6 matching bases. This CDR3 comprises 13 residues. Germline V CDR1 and CDR2: SGHDT, YYEEEE. V was trimmed by 5 bases and J by 1 base, leaving 9 bases between them.

J is TRBJ2-3 and V is TRBV7-2, with 7 bases that match TRBD1. Germline CDR1 and CDR2: SGHTA and FQGNSA. V was clipped by 4 bases and J by 4 bases; unmatched bases: 5. This CDR3 has 14 amino acids. The CDR3 DNA reads TGTGCCAGCAGCTGGCAGGGGGTGGCAGATACGCAGTATTTT. Translating gives CASSWQGVADTQYF.

The chain has TRBV7-2 and TRBJ1-2; possibly TRBD1 for D (6 bases). The CDR3 has 15 amino acids. The V end was cut by 2 bases, the J end by 4 bases, with 14 bases between. The V gene's germline CDR1 is SGHTA and CDR2 FQGNSA. CDR3 sequence (DNA): TGTGCCAGCAGCTTATTGGGGGGGCTTGGCTATGGCTACACCTTC. This gives the protein CASSLLGGLGYGYTF. The full variable domain, in which reference TRBV7-2 and TRBJ1-2 provide the parts outside the CDR3, is GAGVSQSPSNKVTEKGKDVELRCDPISGHTALYWYRQSLGQGLEFLIYFQGNSAPDKSGLPSDRFSAERTGGSVSTLTIQRTQQEDSAVYLCASSLLGGLGYGYTFGSGTRLTVV.

This clonotype was observed many times. The gene calls are TRBV7-9 and TRBJ1-1; D is unresolved. Germline CDR1 SEHNR, CDR2 FQNEAQ (reference sequence). This CDR3 has 15 amino acids. Trimming pared 4 bases from V and 7 bases from J, leaving 19 bases between. The chain's CDR3 is CASSWRVGWKDEAFF. Written as DNA, the CDR3 is TGTGCCAGCAGCTGGAGGGTCGGATGGAAGGATGAAGCTTTCTTT. The whole variable domain, filled in from reference TRBV7-9 and TRBJ1-1, reads DTGVSQNPRHKITKRGQNVTFRCDPISEHNRLYWYRQTLGQGPEFLTYFQNEAQLEKSRLLSDRFSAERPKGSFSTLEIQRTEQGDSAMYLCASSWRVGWKDEAFFGQGTRLTVV.

This clonotype was picked up many times. The chain is built from TRBV6-2 or TRBV6-3 and TRBJ2-6, with TRBD1 identical over 8 bases. Germline CDR1 is MNHEY and CDR2 is SVGEGT. The CDR3 contains 15 residues. Here the CDR3 DNA reads TGTGCTTCGAGACAGGGGATTTCTGGGGCCAACGTCCTGACTTTC. Its protein is CASRQGISGANVLTF.

On this clonotype itself: This clone may be a read error of a much larger clone one base away. The chain employs TRBV5-5 and TRBJ2-2; maybe TRBD2 (7 bases). There are 20 residues in the CDR3. Germline-derived CDR1 and CDR2 are SGHKS and YYEKEE (reference sequence). Between the trimmed V and J ends, which lost 4 bases and 4 bases, there was a span of 29 bases. For the CDR3, the DNA is TGTGCCAGCAGCCTATCCCCCGGACTAGAGGGGGGGCGGGCCACCGGGGAGCTGTTTTTT. Amino acid sequence: CASSLSPGLEGGRATGELFF.

This clonotype was observed a few times. V usage is TRBV6-5 and J usage is TRBJ2-4, with D hard to call. The germline gives CDR1 MNHEY, CDR2 SVGAGI. The CDR3 contains 15 residues. Trimming left V 4 bases short and J 0 bases short, with 10 bases between. The CDR3 bases are TGTGCCAGCAGTTCCAGTCTCCTAGCCAAAAACATTCAGTACTTC. Translation gives CASSSSLLAKNIQYF.

This clonotype was seen at least ten times. This chain joins TRBV3-1 and TRBJ2-1; 13 bases line up with TRBD2. There are 15 residues in the CDR3. Germline V gene data show CDR1 as LGHDT and CDR2 as YNNKEL (reference sequence). V lost 6 bases and J lost 10; bases outside the gene matches: 9. The CDR3 DNA reads TGTGCCAGCAGTAAACTAGCGGGGGGGCGGAGGGAGCAGTTCTTC. Protein: CASSKLAGGRREQFF.

Only a few counts were recorded for this clonotype. The chain links TRBV20-1 to TRBJ1-3; D is unclear. The germline CDR1 and CDR2 sequences are DFQATT and SNEGSKA (reference sequence). The CDR3 runs 16 residues. V was shortened by 4 bases and J by 0 bases, with 16 bases between the two germline ends. The CDR3 reads CSAKEQQHSSGNTIYF. CDR3 nucleotide sequence: TGCAGTGCTAAGGAACAGCAACACAGCTCTGGAAACACCATATATTTT.

This clonotype was counted many times. The V and J genes are TRBV6-5 and TRBJ1-1; TRBD1 aligns across 8 bases. Germline V gene lookup returns CDR1 MNHEY and CDR2 SVGAGI. This CDR3 comprises 16 residues. V lost 7 bases and J lost 3; bases outside the gene matches: 13. The CDR3 sequence: CASNLAGGLGDTEAFF. The CDR3 nucleotides are TGTGCCAGCAACCTAGCAGGGGGCCTCGGAGACACTGAAGCTTTCTTT.

This clonotype was seen many times. V and J are TRBV7-2 and TRBJ2-1, with TRBD2 matching 11 bases. The CDR3 contains 14 residues. The V and J ends lost 4 bases and 10 bases, in that order; junction bases with no gene match: 6. Germline V gene lookup returns CDR1 SGHTA and CDR2 FQGNSA. In DNA, the CDR3 is TGTGCCAGCAGCTCACTAGCGGGGGCGCGGGAGCAGTTCTTC. Its protein product is CASSSLAGAREQFF.

This clonotype was picked up a small number of times. V is TRBV12-3 or TRBV12-4 and J is TRBJ1-5, with D hard to call. The length of the CDR3 is 14 residues. V lost 3 bases and J lost 4, with 10 bases in between. CDR3 sequence reads: CASSFAARNQPQHF. The CDR3 DNA is TGTGCCAGCAGTTTCGCGGCCAGGAATCAGCCCCAGCATTTT.